Below, 16 T cell receptor beta chains from the same sample are listed, as sequenced in a study of T cell changes during pregnancy in multiple sclerosis. Data came from immunoSEQ multiplex PCR; TCRdb stores just in-frame clones and leaves some out. Of 65,000 to 90,000 clones listed, 91% are singletons. This material consisted of peripheral blood, taken in the first trimester of pregnancy. The source is a female donor with multiple sclerosis, enrolled in a pregnancy study.

J is TRBJ2-3 and V is TRBV5-1, with 11 bases identical to TRBD2. The V gene end was trimmed by 4 bases and the J gene end by 9 bases; junction bases not matched to a gene: 7. The germline V gene has CDR1 SGHRS and CDR2 YFSETQ. This CDR3 region has 14 residues. CDR3 region: CASSQDGTSGTQYF. The CDR3 DNA follows: TGCGCCAGCAGCCAAGACGGGACTAGCGGCACGCAGTATTTT.

V gene TRBV7-6 combines with J gene TRBJ2-5, with 10 bases fitting TRBD2. The V and J ends lost 5 bases and 5 bases, in that order; junction bases with no gene match: 5. CDR1 is SGHVS and CDR2 is FNYEAQ in the germline V gene. The CDR3 loop spans 14 amino acids. CDR3 amino acids: CASSPGTSVETQYF. CDR3 coding DNA: TGTGCCAGCAGCCCGGGGACTAGCGTCGAGACCCAGTACTTC. The full variable domain, its missing parts supplied by reference TRBV7-6 and TRBJ2-5, is GAGVSQSPRYKVTKRGQDVALRCDPISGHVSLYWYRQALGQGPEFLTYFNYEAQQDKSGLPNDRFSAERPEGSISTLTIQRTEQRDSAMYRCASSPGTSVETQYFGPGTRLLVL.

This chain connects TRBV2 to TRBJ2-5, with D maybe TRBD2 (5 bases). Between the trimmed V and J ends, which lost 8 bases and 0 bases, there was a span of 10 bases. The CDR3 consists of 13 residues. Germline lookup yields CDR1 SNHLY and CDR2 FYNNEI. The CDR3 here is CASLPRDQETQYF. CDR3 bases: TGTGCCAGCCTCCCGAGGGACCAAGAGACCCAGTACTTC.

The chain has TRBV19 and TRBJ2-7; 8 positions agree with TRBD2. CDR3 length: 14 amino acids. Germline values: CDR1 LNHDA, CDR2 SQIVND (reference sequence). J was trimmed by 4 bases and V by 3 bases; bases with no gene match: 5. The CDR3 loop reads CASSMSGGAYEQYF. The CDR3 nucleotides are TGTGCCAGTAGTATGTCCGGGGGGGCTTACGAGCAGTACTTC.

V gene TRBV30 combines with J gene TRBJ2-3, with 7 nucleotides matching TRBD2. After removal of 1 base from V and 7 bases from J, the junction contained 8 bases not matched to a gene. From germline, CDR1 is GTSNPN and CDR2 SVGIG (reference sequence). CDR3 length equals 14 residues. The CDR3 region has the DNA TGTGCCTGGAGTGATCCAGCGGGACCTCATACGCAGTATTTT. Its translation is CAWSDPAGPHTQYF.

The CDR3 region is CASLNGQGGTGELFF. For the CDR3, the DNA is TGTGCCAGCCTCAACGGGCAGGGGGGCACCGGGGAGCTGTTTTTT. V gene TRBV2 combines with J gene TRBJ2-2; tentatively, D is TRBD1 (7 bases). CDR1 and CDR2 from the germline V gene are SNHLY and FYNNEI. The CDR3 is 15 residues long. With 8 bases removed from V and 4 bases from J, the gap between germline ends came to 17 bases.

V usage is TRBV5-6 and J usage is TRBJ2-1, with 11 bases that match TRBD2. The CDR3 runs 14 residues. Germline V gene sequence: CDR1 SGHDT, CDR2 YYEEEE. The V segment lost 10 bases and the J segment 9 bases; nucleotides outside the gene matches: 12. CDR3 bases: TGTGCCGGTGGGCCTAGCGGGAGGTGGAGTGAGCAGTTCTTC. It yields the protein CAGGPSGRWSEQFF.

The rearrangement links TRBV29-1 to TRBJ1-5; D gene unclear. Deletions cut 6 bases from V and 1 base from J, with 16 bases between. From germline, CDR1 is SQVTM and CDR2 ANQGSEA. The CDR3 runs 15 residues. As DNA, the CDR3 is TGCAGCGTGAATCTGGCAGGATCGAGCAATCAGCCCCAGCATTTT. It translates to CSVNLAGSSNQPQHF.

CDR3 residues: CASSLWGSGEKLFF. CDR3 DNA: TGTGCCAGCAGCTTGTGGGGCTCAGGTGAAAAACTGTTTTTT. The J gene is TRBJ1-4, the V gene TRBV5-6; D perhaps matches TRBD1 (5 bases). Germline assignment: CDR1 SGHDT and CDR2 YYEEEE. Trimming took off 1 base at V and 7 bases at J, with 11 bases between the two ends. The length of the CDR3 is 14 residues.

V usage is TRBV9 and J usage is TRBJ2-2; D gene ambiguous. The germline V and J ends were trimmed by 3 bases and 0 bases, with 12 bases remaining between them. The CDR3 loop spans 16 amino acids. Germline V gene lookup returns CDR1 SGDLS and CDR2 YYNGEE. The CDR3: CASSAPTETNTGELFF. CDR3 nucleotide sequence: TGTGCCAGCAGCGCTCCGACGGAGACGAACACCGGGGAGCTGTTTTTT. The variable domain in full, with the rest retrieved from reference TRBV9 and TRBJ2-2, is DSGVTQTPKHLITATGQRVTLRCSPRSGDLSVYWYQQSLDQGLQFLIQYYNGEERAKGNILERFSAQQFPDLHSELNLSSLELGDSALYFCASSAPTETNTGELFFGEGSRLTVL.

V usage is TRBV25-1 and J usage is TRBJ2-3; 7 bases match TRBD2. Looked up from germline, CDR1 is MGHDK and CDR2 is SYGVNS. Germline trimming cut 8 bases from V and 4 bases from J; bases unmatched to any gene: 0. This CDR3 has 11 amino acids. The CDR3 DNA follows: TGTGCCAGCGGGAGGGCAGATACGCAGTATTTT. Translation gives CASGRADTQYF.

The gene calls are TRBV6-1 and TRBJ2-5; the D gene is possibly TRBD1 (6 bases). Trimming pared 5 bases from V and 3 bases from J, leaving 10 bases between. Germline V lookup: CDR1 MNHNS, CDR2 SASEGT. The CDR3 runs to 13 residues. This chain's CDR3 is CASSRTDKETQYF. The CDR3 DNA reads TGTGCCAGCAGTCGGACAGACAAAGAGACCCAGTACTTC.

CDR3 bases: TGTGCCAGCTCACTTTTAGGACAGATAAATTCACCCCTCCACTTT. This translates into CASSLLGQINSPLHF. The chain couples TRBV18 to TRBJ1-6; D might be TRBD1 (6 bases). Germline V lookup: CDR1 KGHSH, CDR2 LQKENI. V was trimmed by 4 bases and J by 7 bases, leaving 14 bases between them. This CDR3 is built from 15 residues.

The chain uses TRBV19 and TRBJ2-3; 8 bases align to TRBD2. This CDR3 is built from 19 residues. Per germline, CDR1 LNHDA and CDR2 SQIVND (reference sequence). Germline trimming cut 7 bases from V and 0 bases from J; bases unmatched to any gene: 18. The CDR3, as DNA: TGTGCCAGTACCCAATATGGGGGAGGTAGCGGGGTCAGCACAGATACGCAGTATTTT. As protein: CASTQYGGGSGVSTDTQYF.

The chain carries TRBV21-1 and TRBJ2-1; whether TRBD2, the table's D call, matches the DNA was not checked. TRBV21-1 is an annotated pseudogene. The CDR3 totals 15 residues. CDR3 in amino acids: CASSKCLAGYNEQFF. CDR3 sequence (DNA): TGTGCCAGCAGCAAATGCCTAGCGGGTTACAATGAGCAGTTCTTC.

This rearrangement joins TRBV4-3 to TRBJ1-2, with TRBD1 as a possible D gene (5 bases). The V and J ends lost 1 base and 8 bases respectively, with 14 bases between them. Germline loops: CDR1 LGHNA, CDR2 YSLEER. This CDR3 is built from 14 residues. The CDR3 DNA reads TGCGCCAGCAGCCAAGTGATGTCAGGGTGGGGCTACACCTTC. Encoded protein: CASSQVMSGWGYTF.